This passage covers 2 T cell receptor beta chains from one sample sequenced in a study of blood T cell repertoires in COVID-19 (TCRdb year 2020). Library method: the immunoSEQ multiplex PCR assay. What TCRdb holds here is the immuneACCESS table cut down to in-frame rearrangements. Part of the clones is not present; checked against another copy, under half of the missing clones reflect an unresolved V gene, and the others are unexplained. The sample table records tens of thousands of clones; 75% to 90% of these occur just once. The ten biggest clones cover 1% to 1.5% of the sample. The material sequenced was peripheral blood. These receptors originate from a woman aged 35 to 49 with acute or convalescent COVID-19.

J is TRBJ1-2 and V is TRBV7-3; 10 nucleotides match TRBD1. V was clipped by 5 bases and J by 6 bases; unmatched bases: 15. Germline CDR1 and CDR2: SGHTA and FQGTGA. This CDR3 comprises 17 residues. CDR3 loop: CASSPPPGDRGRDGYTF. CDR3 nucleotide sequence: TGTGCCAGCAGCCCCCCCCCAGGGGACAGGGGACGAGATGGCTACACCTTC.

This clone was found once. The chain is built from TRBV6-5 and TRBJ2-5, with a weak D call TRBD1 (5 bases). Germline V gene sequence: CDR1 MNHEY, CDR2 SVGAGI. This CDR3 is built from 16 residues. Trimming cost V 0 bases and J 4 bases, with 15 bases left between them. For the CDR3, the DNA is TGTGCCAGCAGTTACTCGAATCGGGCAGGGTTAGAGACCCAGTACTTC. It encodes CASSYSNRAGLETQYF.